Below, 19 T cell receptor beta chains from the same sample are listed, as sequenced in a study of cytomegalovirus exposure and HLA in healthy donors. This PCR relied on a set of 60 Vbeta primers and 13 Jbeta primers. Data came from immunoSEQ multiplex PCR; TCRdb stores just in-frame clones and leaves some out. This sample has 150,000 to 200,000 clones, with 70% to 90% found just once. What was sequenced was PBMCs. The origin of the receptors is a man younger than 30 in good health and CMV-seropositive.

In nucleotides, the CDR3 is TGTGCCAGCAAACGGACAGGGCCTAGCAATCAGCCCCAGCATTTT. Protein: CASKRTGPSNQPQHF. This chain joins TRBV28 and TRBJ1-5; 8 positions agree with TRBD1. CDR1 is MDHEN, CDR2 SYDVKM, per germline. The V segment lost 7 bases and the J segment 0 bases; nucleotides outside the gene matches: 5. The CDR3 totals 15 residues.

This clone was recorded once. The CDR3 bases are TGTGCCAGCAGCCCAGGGGGGCAGTCCGGAAACACCATATATTTT. Translating gives CASSPGGQSGNTIYF. The chain recombines TRBV11-3 with TRBJ1-3; 7 bases align to TRBD1. The length of the CDR3 is 15 residues. V shed 5 bases and J 4 bases; nucleotides not matched to a gene: 8. From germline, CDR1 is SGHNT and CDR2 YENEEA.

The V and J genes are TRBV19 and TRBJ1-1, with TRBD1 matching over 9 bases. After removal of 8 bases from V and 7 bases from J, the junction contained 20 bases not matched to a gene. The germline gives CDR1 LNHDA, CDR2 SQIVND (reference sequence). This CDR3 spans 17 amino acids. CDR3 bases: TGTGCCAGTTCCGCTCGTACAGGGGGCTCTAACCACGGTGAAGCTTTCTTT. Its protein product is CASSARTGGSNHGEAFF.

This chain joins TRBV5-6 and TRBJ1-1; unclear D gene. V was trimmed by 2 bases and J by 12 bases, leaving 11 bases between them. This CDR3 has 11 amino acids. Per the germline V gene, CDR1 is SGHDT and CDR2 is YYEEEE. The CDR3 reads CASSFEGASFF. Written as DNA, the CDR3 is TGTGCCAGCAGCTTCGAGGGCGCGTCTTTCTTT.

The rearrangement joins TRBV10-3 to TRBJ1-6, with D possibly being TRBD1 (5 bases). Germline-derived CDR1 and CDR2 are ENHRY and SYGVKD. This CDR3 is built from 16 residues. V was pared by 2 bases and J by 0 bases, with 8 bases between. The DNA for the CDR3 is TGTGCCATCAGTGAGGCAGACAGCTCCTATAATTCACCCCTCCACTTT. Its translation: CAISEADSSYNSPLHF.

This rearrangement joins TRBV7-2 to TRBJ1-2, with 7 bases aligning to TRBD1. The germline V gene encodes CDR1 SGHTA and CDR2 FQGNSA. CDR3 length: 15 residues. V lost 3 bases to trimming and J lost 3 bases; unmatched junction nucleotides: 7. CDR3 protein: CASSFATGNDYGYTF. CDR3 DNA sequence: TGTGCCAGCAGCTTTGCGACAGGGAACGACTATGGCTACACCTTC.

The V and J genes are TRBV6-1 and TRBJ2-1; 8 nucleotides match TRBD1. The CDR3 loop spans 15 amino acids. Germline trimming cut 8 bases from V and 0 bases from J; bases unmatched to any gene: 6. Looked up from germline, CDR1 is MNHNS and CDR2 is SASEGT. DNA of the CDR3: TGTGCCAGCCTAGGACAGGGTTCCTCCTACAATGAGCAGTTCTTC. It specifies CASLGQGSSYNEQFF.

The chain combines TRBV27 with TRBJ2-2, with TRBD2 matching over 10 bases. This CDR3 region has 19 residues. V shed 2 bases and J 0 bases; nucleotides not matched to a gene: 9. Looked up from germline, CDR1 is MNHEY and CDR2 is SMNVEV (reference sequence). CDR3 DNA: TGTGCCAGCAGTTTAAGGTTTACTAGCGGGGTCGCGAACACCGGGGAGCTGTTTTTT. It translates to CASSLRFTSGVANTGELFF.

The V gene is TRBV30, the J gene TRBJ1-3, with D perhaps TRBD1 (5 bases). CDR1 is GTSNPN and CDR2 is SVGIG in the germline V gene (reference sequence). The CDR3 extends over 14 amino acids. Trimming pared 0 bases from V and 0 bases from J, leaving 6 bases between. The DNA of the CDR3 is TGTGCCTGGAGTGTAGGACACTCTGGAAACACCATATATTTT. It specifies CAWSVGHSGNTIYF.

This chain connects TRBV10-3 to TRBJ1-4, with 7 bases lining up with TRBD1. Trimming took 4 bases from V and 4 from J; bases not matched to a gene: 9. This CDR3 comprises 16 residues. Germline V CDR1 and CDR2: ENHRY, SYGVKD. The CDR3 region is CAISGSPGQLNEKLFF. Here the CDR3 DNA reads TGTGCCATCAGTGGGTCTCCGGGACAGCTTAATGAAAAACTGTTTTTT.

This chain joins TRBV4-2 and TRBJ2-5, with D possibly being TRBD2 (6 bases). V lost 0 bases and J lost 2, with 13 bases in between. The CDR3 extends over 16 amino acids. The germline V gene has CDR1 LGHNA and CDR2 YNFKEQ. In nucleotides, the CDR3 is TGTGCCAGCAGCCAAGACCCGCCCGGGAGACAAGAGACCCAGTACTTC. This gives the protein CASSQDPPGRQETQYF.

This clone was recorded a few times. The chain links TRBV6-5 to TRBJ1-1; 7 positions match TRBD1. Per germline, CDR1 MNHEY and CDR2 SVGAGI. The CDR3 is 15 residues long. The trim removed 6 bases at V and 4 bases at J, leaving 11 bases unmatched. The CDR3 region is CASSPPRGALTEAFF. The CDR3 DNA follows: TGTGCCAGCAGCCCCCCCAGGGGGGCGCTCACTGAAGCTTTCTTT.

This clone has a handful of counts. The chain carries TRBV6-4 and TRBJ2-3, with 10 bases matching TRBD2. The CDR3 is made up of 16 amino acids. V dropped 2 bases and J dropped 4; count of bases not matched to a gene: 6. Germline loops: CDR1 MRHNA, CDR2 SNTAGT. The CDR3 bases are TGTGCCAGCAGTGACGAGCGGGGGGGAGGACCAGATACGCAGTATTTT. It encodes CASSDERGGGPDTQYF.

The gene calls are TRBV21-1 and TRBJ1-2. TRBV21-1 is given as a pseudogene. CDR3 size: 14 residues. Here the CDR3 DNA reads TGTGCCAGCCCCCAGAGGGACTTAGCGTGTGGCTACACCTTC. It specifies CASPQRDLACGYTF.

This chain connects TRBV6-1 to TRBJ1-1; 7 bases agree with TRBD1. The CDR3 totals 16 residues. Trimming removed 0 bases from V and 4 bases from J; junction bases left unmatched: 8. The germline V gene encodes CDR1 MNHNS and CDR2 SASEGT. The DNA of the CDR3 is TGTGCCAGCAGTGAAGCACGGGACAGCCCTGGCACTGAAGCTTTCTTT. Protein product: CASSEARDSPGTEAFF.

The CDR3 DNA sequence: TGTGCCAGCAGCGCCGTCCCGGGACTTCGGGACACCGGGGAGCTGTTTTTT. It yields the protein CASSAVPGLRDTGELFF. The chain uses TRBV5-6 and TRBJ2-2; D possibly corresponds to TRBD2 (6 bases). The CDR3 extends over 17 amino acids. The ends were cut back, 4 bases at V and 3 bases at J, with 19 bases in the middle. Per the germline V gene, CDR1 is SGHDT and CDR2 is YYEEEE.

The V gene is TRBV6-1, the J gene TRBJ1-6; D is unresolved. From germline, CDR1 is MNHNS and CDR2 SASEGT. This CDR3 is 15 amino acids long. Deletions cut 1 base from V and 0 bases from J, with 4 bases between. The CDR3 sequence is CASSEGASYNSPLHF. The CDR3, as DNA: TGTGCCAGCAGTGAAGGGGCCTCCTATAATTCACCCCTCCACTTT.

The CDR3 nucleotides read TGTGCCACCAGAAAGAGGCTGGGGACAGCGAACACTGAAGCTTTCTTT. Translated, it gives CATRKRLGTANTEAFF. V usage is TRBV7-6 and J usage is TRBJ1-1; 7 bases are shared with TRBD1. The germline V gene has CDR1 SGHVS and CDR2 FNYEAQ. V lost 10 bases to trimming and J lost 1 base; unmatched junction nucleotides: 15. The CDR3 runs to 16 residues. The whole variable domain, filled in from reference TRBV7-6 and TRBJ1-1, reads GAGVSQSPRYKVTKRGQDVALRCDPISGHVSLYWYRQALGQGPEFLTYFNYEAQQDKSGLPNDRFSAERPEGSISTLTIQRTEQRDSAMYRCATRKRLGTANTEAFFGQGTRLTVV.

To note about this clone: An end of the junction differs from the germline gene, which may be a read error. The rearrangement links TRBV7-2 to TRBJ2-5; TRBD2 agrees at 8 bases. This CDR3 comprises 14 residues. Germline CDR1 is SGHTA and CDR2 is FQGNSA. The CDR3 region is CASSSRGGPEAQYF. As DNA, the CDR3 is TGTGCCAGCAGCTCGCGCGGGGGGCCAGAGGCCCAGTACTTC.